These T cell receptor beta chains were read from a single sample in a study of T cells after yellow fever vaccination. TCRdb processed the 5' RACE reads anew with MiXCR; each CDR3 protein has one entry. Of 300,000 to 400,000 distinct CDR3 sequences listed, around 11% were seen once; the top ten hold approximately 3%. The sequencing used CD4+ T cells sorted from PBMCs, collected 45 days after the yellow fever booster vaccination. All receptors derive from a man between 18 and 29 years old who received the YFV17D yellow fever vaccine. The CDR3 runs from the conserved cysteine through the conserved F or W. The order of the fields is clone size, D gene, J gene, V gene, CDR3 DNA, CDR3 protein. A D gene is named only where the DNA matches it firmly. Clone size is given for some rows only: seen once, a few or many times, or a class if the clone is expanded.

>-|-|TRBJ1-5|TRBV10-3
TGTGCCATCAGCTCGGGGACACATAGCAATCAGCCCCAGCATTTT
CAISSGTHSNQPQHF
>-|-|TRBJ2-7|TRBV4-3
TGCGCCAGCAGCCGTCAGTATCCCTCCTACGAGCAGTACTTC
CASSRQYPSYEQYF
>-|-|TRBJ1-6|TRBV4-3
TGCGCCAGCAGCCCCCCAGGGTATAGGTCACCCCTCCACTTT
CASSPPGYRSPLHF
>few|TRBD1|TRBJ1-2|TRBV5-5
TGTGCCAGCAGCTATGGACAGGGGAACTATGGCTACACCTTC
CASSYGQGNYGYTF
>few|-|TRBJ1-2|TRBV20-1
TGCAGTGCGGGTTCCGTACTCTACACCTTC
CSAGSVLYTF
>few|-|TRBJ2-7|TRBV6-5
TGTGCCAGCAGTTACAGCACAGCCTCCTACGAGCAGTACTTC
CASSYSTASYEQYF
>many|TRBD2|TRBJ2-3|TRBV7-2
TGTGCCAGCAGCCCACTAGCGGGGGAGGGAGATACGCAGTATTTT
CASSPLAGEGDTQYF
>-|TRBD1|TRBJ2-1|TRBV5-1
TGCGCCAGCAGCAGGGGACAGGAGGACAATGAGCAGTTCTTC
CASSRGQEDNEQFF
>many|-|TRBJ1-4|TRBV29-1
TGCAGCGTTGATTTCTCAGGAGCTAATGAAAAACTGTTTTTT
CSVDFSGANEKLFF
>-|TRBD1|TRBJ2-5|TRBV9
TGTGCCAGCAGCGTTCGGGACAGGGGATTTCAAGAGACCCAGTACTTC
CASSVRDRGFQETQYF
>-|-|TRBJ2-1|TRBV6-1
TGTGCCAGCAGATCCCTAGTATTCTACAATGAGCAGTTCTTC
CASRSLVFYNEQFF
>few|TRBD2|TRBJ2-3|TRBV20-1
TGCAGTGCTCCAGGGACTAGCGGGGGACTGGATACGCAGTATTTT
CSAPGTSGGLDTQYF
>few|-|TRBJ2-6|TRBV5-1
TGCGCCAGCAGCTTAATATTACAGAGCAGCTACTCTGGGGCCAACGTCCTGACTTTC
CASSLILQSSYSGANVLTF
>-|TRBD1|TRBJ1-5|TRBV7-2
TGTGCCAGCAGCTTACCAGGGGGCGGCAATCAGCCCCAGCATTTT
CASSLPGGGNQPQHF